This note documents a single T cell receptor (beta chain) sequence. J gave up 4 bases and V 3 bases, and 6 bases lay outside the gene matches. CDR1 is GTSNPN, CDR2 SVGIG, per germline (reference sequence). The CDR3 has 15 amino acids. Using immunoSEQ multiplex PCR, the repertoire was profiled, and TCRdb retains in-frame clones only, with some absent. The sample lists 72,000 or so clones, under 90% seen once, with 0.35% to 0.45% in the top ten. This sample is part of a study of OX40 agonist ivuxolimab in advanced cancers. This chain links TRBV30 with TRBJ2-5; 12 bases are a match to TRBD2. The source material was CD4+ or CD8+ T cells sorted from blood, sampled in a trial of the OX40 agonist ivuxolimab. This receptor was taken from an adult with an advanced solid tumor such as melanoma, head and neck, liver or kidney cancer. The CDR3 DNA reads as TGTGCCTGGAGCCGACTAGCGGGAGCTTCAGAGACCCAGTACTTC. Translated: CAWSRLAGASETQYF.